These 17 T cell receptor beta chains originate from one sample sequenced in a study of blood T cell repertoires in COVID-19. Sequenced by immunoSEQ multiplex PCR; TCRdb stores in-frame clones only, minus some. The sample consists of roughly 21,000 clones, roughly four fifths of them appearing once. The sample taken for sequencing was peripheral blood. Receptor source: a human donor in a cohort sampled during active COVID-19.

The V call is TRBV11-3, the J call TRBJ2-7, with D unresolved. From germline, CDR1 is SGHNT and CDR2 YENEEA. The CDR3 is 13 amino acids. V was trimmed by 0 bases and J by 4 bases, leaving 7 bases between them. The CDR3 is CASSLDPFYEQYF. The CDR3 nucleotides are TGTGCCAGCAGCTTAGACCCTTTTTACGAGCAGTACTTC.

J is TRBJ2-1 and V is TRBV4-2, with 8 bases fitting TRBD2. Trimming at V came to 0 bases and at J to 4 bases, leaving 5 bases not matched to a gene. The CDR3 sequence is 16 residues long. From germline, CDR1 is LGHNA and CDR2 YNFKEQ. This CDR3 is CASSQDGSGGYNEQFF. CDR3 sequence (DNA): TGTGCCAGCAGCCAAGATGGCAGCGGGGGTTACAATGAGCAGTTCTTC.

The V call is TRBV5-1, the J call TRBJ2-5; 8 bases fit TRBD1. Germline CDR1 reads SGHRS; CDR2 reads YFSETQ. V trimming: 4 bases; J trimming: 5 bases; junction bases outside the gene matches: 7. The CDR3 spans 14 residues. In DNA form, the CDR3 reads TGCGCCAGCAGCCCCGGACAGGGAAGGGAGACCCAGTACTTC. Encoded protein: CASSPGQGRETQYF.

The chain combines TRBV4-1 with TRBJ1-4; TRBD1 is a possible D gene (5 bases). The CDR3 runs to 15 residues. Germline V gene lookup returns CDR1 MGHRA and CDR2 YSYEKL. V was pared by 1 base and J by 7 bases, with 13 bases between. In DNA form, the CDR3 reads TGCGCCAGCAGCCAAGCGCCCTCGCAGGGTGAAAAACTGTTTTTT. Its translation: CASSQAPSQGEKLFF.

The J gene is TRBJ2-7, the V gene TRBV15; D remains unclear. Germline CDR1 and CDR2: LNHNV and YYDKDF (reference sequence). The CDR3 is 14 amino acids. V was shortened by 1 base and J by 6 bases, with 13 bases between the two germline ends. CDR3: CATSRGASQSEQYF. In DNA form, the CDR3 reads TGTGCCACCAGCAGAGGCGCTAGTCAATCCGAGCAGTACTTC.

This clone has a handful of counts. The chain employs TRBV7-2 and TRBJ1-1; D not resolved. CDR3 length equals 13 residues. V gave up 4 bases and J gave up 8 bases, with 14 bases separating them. Germline CDR1 SGHTA, CDR2 FQGNSA. The CDR3: CASSSTLSREAFF. CDR3 bases: TGTGCCAGCAGCTCGACGCTTAGCCGAGAAGCTTTCTTT. The full variable domain, completed using reference TRBV7-2 and TRBJ1-1, is GAGVSQSPSNKVTEKGKDVELRCDPISGHTALYWYRQSLGQGLEFLIYFQGNSAPDKSGLPSDRFSAERTGGSVSTLTIQRTQQEDSAVYLCASSSTLSREAFFGQGTRLTVV.

The chain couples TRBV7-2 to TRBJ1-2, with D possibly TRBD1 on 5 matching bases. Trimming shortened V by 8 bases and J by 4 bases, and 23 bases separated the two germline ends. The CDR3 covers 16 residues. Looked up from germline, CDR1 is SGHTA and CDR2 is FQGNSA. The CDR3 region has the DNA TGTGCCAGCTACGACCCCAGGGTAGGGGTTGGCTATGGCTACACCTTC. Translation gives CASYDPRVGVGYGYTF.

This chain joins TRBV5-1 and TRBJ1-2, with TRBD1 matching over 8 bases. This CDR3 is 18 amino acids long. Germline lookup yields CDR1 SGHRS and CDR2 YFSETQ. V was clipped by 5 bases and J by 4 bases; unmatched bases: 19. The DNA for the CDR3 is TGCGCCAGCAGGGCTACCGGGACAGGCGCCGGAGTGGTCTATGGCTACACCTTC. This codes for CASRATGTGAGVVYGYTF.

The sample holds a few counts of this clone. CDR3 region: CASSPAAGQTETQYF. CDR3 coding DNA: TGTGCCAGCAGTCCGGCGGCGGGACAGACAGAGACCCAGTACTTC. The chain combines TRBV6-6 with TRBJ2-5, with a tentative D call TRBD1 (7 bases). This CDR3 spans 15 amino acids. V was trimmed by 5 bases and J by 4 bases, leaving 17 bases between them. Germline V gene sequence: CDR1 MNHNY, CDR2 SVGAGI (reference sequence).

The rearrangement joins TRBV18 to TRBJ2-1; 7 nucleotides align to TRBD2. The germline V gene has CDR1 KGHSH and CDR2 LQKENI. This CDR3 is built from 16 residues. The J segment lost 9 bases and the V segment lost 2 bases, leaving 13 bases of the junction unmatched. CDR3 amino acids: CASSPYLQAGTGEQFF. CDR3 sequence (DNA): TGTGCCAGCTCACCATACCTTCAAGCGGGGACGGGTGAGCAGTTCTTC.

The chain joins TRBV11-3 to TRBJ1-2, with 9 nucleotides matching TRBD1. Germline-derived CDR1 and CDR2 are SGHNT and YENEEA. V shed 5 bases and J 8 bases; nucleotides not matched to a gene: 6. This CDR3 is built from 13 residues. The CDR3 DNA reads as TGTGCCAGCAGCCCACAGGGGGCGCGGGGCTACACCTTC. Protein product: CASSPQGARGYTF. Full variable domain (outside the CDR3, taken from reference TRBV11-3 and TRBJ1-2): EAGVVQSPRYKIIEKKQPVAFWCNPISGHNTLYWYLQNLGQGPELLIRYENEEAVDDSQLPKDRFSAERLKGVDSTLKIQPAELGDSAVYLCASSPQGARGYTFGSGTRLTVV.

CDR3 region: CASSRPWGAGGPAGELFF. For the CDR3, the DNA is TGTGCCAGCAGCCGCCCTTGGGGGGCGGGGGGGCCGGCCGGGGAGCTGTTTTTT. The chain has TRBV3-1 (or the pseudogene TRBV3-2) and TRBJ2-2; the match to TRBD2 covers 9 bases. This CDR3 is 18 amino acids long. Losses at the gene ends were 4 bases for V and 6 bases for J; bases not matched to a gene: 15. CDR1 LGHDT and CDR2 YNNKEL come from the germline V gene (reference sequence).

The chain joins TRBV2 to TRBJ2-3; 9 nucleotides agree with TRBD1. V lost 6 bases and J lost 6; bases outside the gene matches: 4. The CDR3 has 13 residues. Germline assignment: CDR1 SNHLY and CDR2 FYNNEI. The CDR3 DNA follows: TGTGCCAGCAGCGGGACAGGGATCGATACGCAGTATTTT. This codes for CASSGTGIDTQYF.

This clone appeared a single time. The rearrangement uses TRBV5-1 and TRBJ1-1; D remains ambiguous. V was cut by 0 bases and J by 1 base, with 7 bases left in between. Germline values: CDR1 SGHRS, CDR2 YFSETQ. The CDR3 spans 14 residues. The CDR3, as DNA: TGCGCCAGCAGCTTGGAGCCCTCGAACACTGAAGCTTTCTTT. Translation gives CASSLEPSNTEAFF.

The chain couples TRBV5-1 to TRBJ2-7, with D maybe TRBD1 (6 bases). Trimming removed 3 bases from V and 5 bases from J, with 6 bases in between. This CDR3 is 11 amino acids long. From germline, CDR1 is SGHRS and CDR2 YFSETQ. The CDR3 loop is CASSSGDEQYF. In DNA form, the CDR3 reads TGCGCCAGCAGCTCAGGGGACGAGCAGTACTTC.

The rearrangement links TRBV5-1 to TRBJ1-1; 8 nucleotides match TRBD1. J gave up 4 bases and V 7 bases, and 12 bases lay outside the gene matches. This CDR3 comprises 15 residues. CDR1 is SGHRS and CDR2 is YFSETQ in the germline V gene. The CDR3 loop is CASRNTGGRGTEAFF. As DNA, the CDR3 is TGCGCCAGCCGAAACACAGGGGGACGGGGCACTGAAGCTTTCTTT.

This chain connects TRBV5-1 to TRBJ1-1; 10 positions agree with TRBD1. With V trimmed by 4 bases and J by 4 bases, 4 bases remained unmatched. CDR1 is SGHRS, CDR2 YFSETQ, per germline. This CDR3 is built from 14 residues. The CDR3 DNA sequence: TGCGCCAGCAGCACCGGGACAGGGGCCACTGAAGCTTTCTTT. This sequence encodes CASSTGTGATEAFF.